The 5 T cell receptor beta chains below come from one sample, sequenced in a study of blood T cell repertoires in COVID-19. Produced via immunoSEQ multiplex PCR; TCRdb's table is partial and in-frame only. The profile shows 50,000 or so clones, over 80% of them singletons. Sequenced sample: peripheral blood. The source of these receptors is a man aged 65 to 85 with acute or convalescent COVID-19.

The J gene is TRBJ2-7, the V gene TRBV6-2 or TRBV6-3, with 9 nucleotides matching TRBD1. The CDR3 is made up of 15 amino acids. The J segment lost 3 bases and the V segment lost 2 bases, leaving 5 bases of the junction unmatched. In germline, CDR1 is MNHEY, CDR2 SVGEGT. The CDR3 is CASSYLRDRVYEQYF. Written as DNA, the CDR3 is TGTGCCAGCAGTTACCTCCGGGACAGGGTCTACGAGCAGTACTTC.

Ten or more counts support this clone. The gene calls are TRBV19 and TRBJ2-1; 8 positions match TRBD2. The V segment lost 5 bases and the J segment 6 bases; nucleotides outside the gene matches: 9. Germline CDR1 is LNHDA and CDR2 is SQIVND (reference sequence). CDR3 size: 15 residues. The CDR3 DNA reads TGTGCCAGTAGTCCGACTAGCGCCCCGTTCAATGAGCAGTTCTTC. Amino acid sequence: CASSPTSAPFNEQFF.

This clone showed up just a few times. The chain is built from TRBV5-5 and TRBJ2-7; perhaps TRBD1 as D (5 bases). From germline, CDR1 is SGHKS and CDR2 YYEKEE (reference sequence). The CDR3 consists of 12 residues. V lost 4 bases and J 2 bases, leaving 7 bases between the germline ends. This CDR3 is CASSPQAYEQYF. In nucleotides, the CDR3 is TGTGCCAGCAGCCCACAGGCCTACGAGCAGTACTTC.

This clone was seen only once. This chain joins TRBV20-1 and TRBJ2-3, with D uncertain. The length of the CDR3 is 15 residues. V lost 3 bases, J lost 1 base, and 14 bases lay in between. Germline V gene data show CDR1 as DFQATT and CDR2 as SNEGSKA (reference sequence). CDR3 sequence (DNA): TGCAGTGCTAGTGGATGGGTTCAGGGCACAGATACGCAGTATTTT. This sequence encodes CSASGWVQGTDTQYF.

The chain uses TRBV5-4 and TRBJ2-2, with TRBD1 as a possible D gene (6 bases). Germline V gene data show CDR1 as SGHNT and CDR2 as YYREEE (reference sequence). V gave up 3 bases and J gave up 0 bases, with 9 bases separating them. The CDR3 contains 15 residues. CDR3 loop: CASSSTGPNTGELFF. The CDR3 DNA reads as TGTGCCAGCAGCTCGACAGGACCGAACACCGGGGAGCTGTTTTTT.